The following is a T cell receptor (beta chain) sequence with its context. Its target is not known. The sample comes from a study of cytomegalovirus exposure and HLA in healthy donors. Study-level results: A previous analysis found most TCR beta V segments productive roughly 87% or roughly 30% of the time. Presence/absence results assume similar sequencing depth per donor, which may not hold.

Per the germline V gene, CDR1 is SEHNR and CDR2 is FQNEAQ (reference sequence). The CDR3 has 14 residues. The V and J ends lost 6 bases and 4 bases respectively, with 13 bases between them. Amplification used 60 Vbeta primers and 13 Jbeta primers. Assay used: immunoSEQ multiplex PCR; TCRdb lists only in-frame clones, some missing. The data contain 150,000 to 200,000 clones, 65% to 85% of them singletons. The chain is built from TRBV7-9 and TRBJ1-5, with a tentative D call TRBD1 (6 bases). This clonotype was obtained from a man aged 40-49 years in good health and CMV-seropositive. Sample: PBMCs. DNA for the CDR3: TGTGCCAGCAGTAGGGGGGGCGTTAATCAGCCCCAGCATTTT. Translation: CASSRGGVNQPQHF.